The entry below describes one T cell receptor (beta chain). Which antigen it targets is not known. No much larger clonotype is one base removed from it; base qualities were not supplied. This sample is drawn from a study of cytomegalovirus exposure and HLA in healthy donors (dated by TCRdb to between 2016 and 2019). Notes on the research overall: In an earlier analysis of under 600 of the donors, approximately 300 Gb of sequence data and about 110 million unique TCR beta sequences from 150 million to 200 million T cells were reported. About 300 gigabases of sequencing data and 70 million to 100 million unique TCR sequences were included in an early release covering 500 to 750 HLA-typed donors. Of the 300 to 500 genotyped donors, 80% to 90% were placed in the genetic ancestry cluster associated with self-reported Caucasian donors. The study aimed to test whether signatures of past pathogen exposure could be identified by cataloging public T cell receptors. The study used immunosequencing to profile the T cell repertoires of approximately 650 subjects and linked those repertoires to cytomegalovirus serostatus. Along with the approximately 650-subject first cohort, a separate validation cohort of some 130 different subjects was used. To predict cytomegalovirus infection status, the study brought together high-throughput TCR immunosequencing, statistical association of individual TCRs with disease status, and machine learning. A later analysis re-analyzed previously published TCR beta repertoires from about 730 donors and added high-resolution HLA genotyping to study TCR occurrence patterns. The later analysis used no new phenotypic data to find candidate immune exposures, relying instead on TCR beta sequences and their occurrence across donors. To decide whether each TCR beta V gene segment behaved as functional or pseudogenic, an earlier analysis of approximately 600 of the donors relied on high-throughput TCR beta sequencing. Alongside the repertoire data, information on donor age, sex, ethnicity and CMV serostatus was compiled. A later genetic analysis used genome-wide SNP genotypes for about three fifths of the 666 donors, treating that subset as a discovery cohort. Every discovery cohort repertoire had been produced on one sequencing platform. HLA typing included class I and class II loci at four-digit resolution. Typing coverage differed by locus: A, B, C, DRB1 and DQB1 were typed in roughly 629-630 donors, DQA1 in about 500, DPA1 in around 600, and DPB1 in about 450. A few DR-DQ haplotypes were treated as single units for association and clustering because of strong linkage in the cohort. On average, roughly 240,000 unique TCR beta nucleotide sequences were sequenced per donor among roughly 430 genotyped donors of the cohort, with roughly 18% of those sequences being non-productive. Findings and caveats that apply to the study as a whole: A further reported finding was that TCR beta sequences accurately predicted the HLA-A and HLA-B alleles for most subjects in the first cohort. In both the original and validation cohorts, the classifier was reported to diagnose cytomegalovirus status with high specificity and sensitivity. Most TCR sequences were observed very rarely across donors, whereas some public TCRs were present in many individuals. Presence/absence analyses assumed roughly uniform sequencing depth across donors, an assumption that may not hold. A later genetic analysis reported fewer N-insertions in productive TCRs among donors in an Asian-associated ancestry cluster than the approximately 700-donor mean. A later analysis found that most CMV-associated TCR beta chains appeared HLA-restricted, with HLA associations seemingly driven largely by CMV exposure. A later analysis found that HLA-associated TCR beta chains were more clonally expanded and had lower generation probabilities than equally common non-associated chains. Because counts were too low, 15 to 20 rarely observed V segments, including chromosome 9 orphons, were excluded from the earlier analysis of roughly 580 of the donors. When HLA alleles, especially DR and DQ, strongly co-occurred, TCR associations were difficult to assign to individual alleles. It was suggested by the authors that the approach could potentially be generalized to other disease states and immunological phenotypes. A group of highly shared sequence variants was considered likely to be a technical artifact of the sequencing pipeline. In this cohort, only TCR beta chains were sequenced, and detectable features were limited by the absence of alpha or paired-chain data. Several of the top co-occurrence clusters appeared to be linked to parvovirus B19, influenza, CMV and Epstein-Barr virus, according to a later analysis. In vitro tests confirmed that a few of the cytomegalovirus-associated TCR beta chains recognize cytomegalovirus antigens. HLA typing was unavailable for some donors at each locus, so association tests used only the typed subset. According to a later analysis, TCR association rates differed among HLA loci, with DRB1 alleles showing the most associated TCRs and HLA-C alleles showing the fewest. CMV serostatus was the only immune exposure information available for the cohort. A total of around 150 TCR beta chains were listed by the study as associated with cytomegalovirus. Correlated functional status among segregating V segments might be attributable to linkage disequilibrium, but an unknown experimental factor could not be ruled out. At a false discovery rate of 0.05, a later analysis linked around 17,000 TCR beta sequences to specific HLA alleles. V-gene and J-gene trimming of TCR beta chains was associated with a missense DCLRE1C variant in a later genetic analysis, and the association was replicated in an independent cohort. Broadly in line with IMGT annotations, most TCR beta V segments showed up in productive rearrangements about 87% or about 30% of the time in an earlier analysis of around 550 of the donors.

The cohort consisted of hundreds of healthy bone marrow donors. At the time of sampling, every cohort member was nominally healthy, though immune exposures that went unrecorded were likely present. The donor tested CMV seronegative, placing the donor among the roughly 350 seronegative members of the cohort. A peripheral blood sample was collected from each donor, and TCR beta sequencing was performed on peripheral blood mononuclear cells. Genomic DNA extraction from the blood cell samples was performed with the Qiagen DNeasy Blood Extraction Kit. Receptors were amplified or captured by the immunoSEQ multiplex PCR assay. For the multiplex PCR, a mixture combining 60 forward primers for TCR Vbeta segments and 13 reverse primers for TCR Jbeta segments was used. Amplification of the CDR3 region of rearranged TCR beta genes was performed with a multiplex PCR assay on genomic DNA. The amplified TCR beta libraries were sequenced on the Illumina HiSeq System as 87-base-pair reads. In the authors' own workflow: A later analysis tallied around 87 million unique TCR beta chains across the approximately 670 repertoires, and 10 million to 11 million of those chains were shared by two or more donors. Raw reads were error-corrected and collapsed into unique sequences with a nearest-neighbor algorithm that merged closely related sequences to remove PCR and sequencing errors. V, D and J gene segments were assigned by aligning CDR3 sequences to IMGT reference sequences. For a sequence to be retained, a match of at least six nucleotides was required to both a V gene segment and a J gene segment. A rearrangement was called productive if the CDR3 had no stop codons and remained in frame with V and J, and every other rearrangement was called non-productive. Following IMGT convention, CDR3 was defined as the stretch from the second conserved V-encoded cysteine to the conserved J-encoded phenylalanine. The earlier analysis of 500 to 750 of the donors excluded any sequence lacking an unambiguous match to a single V gene segment. In an earlier analysis of approximately 550 of the donors, V segments were called functional above 56.7% productive rearrangements and were called segregating when the between-donor standard deviation exceeded 5%. A statistical classification framework was built to diagnose cytomegalovirus status from the catalog of TCR beta chain sequences. In a later analysis, TCR nucleotide sequences were compared against IMGT/GENE-DB human TR gene sequences so that V and J genes could be assigned. Using the TCRdist pipeline, a later analysis assigned CDR3 sequences along with most-parsimonious VDJ recombination scenarios. A later analysis defined each TCR beta chain by its CDR3 amino acid sequence plus V-gene family, and excluded reads lacking a unique V-gene family. In a later analysis, 500 to 650 highly shared, low-generation-probability nucleotide sequences were removed to address suspected cross-contamination and a sequencing artifact. A later analysis calculated a clonal expansion index for each public chain from normalized within-repertoire ranks of inferred template counts. A later analysis computed generation probabilities with a VDJ recombination model fitted to out-of-frame rearrangements, and checked the results against IGoR. In a later analysis, TCR-TCR, TCR-HLA and TCR-CMV co-occurrence was scored with hypergeometric tests, and a repertoire-size bias correction was applied to TCR pairs. In a later analysis, false discovery rates were estimated by permuting HLA or CMV assignments 20 times. In a later analysis, co-occurring TCRs were grouped with DBSCAN, and TCRdist sequence similarity was added when clustering was performed within HLA-allele-positive subsets. Repertoires with fewer than 30,000 or more than 120,000 public chains were left out of co-occurrence clustering, as were about five repertoires with anomalous nucleotide sharing. Drawn from immuneACCESS, this table holds only the in-frame rearrangements with V and J called that TCRdb kept. Clones are partly lost; checked studies trace under half to an unresolved V gene and leave the rest unexplained. That table supplies the V and J calls and clone size; D and trimming were determined from the DNA. Here the sample has approximately 160,000 clones; 60% to 85% occur a single time. 0.65% to 0.85% of the sample belongs to the ten largest clones.

This clonotype was obtained from a female donor in good health and CMV-seronegative. The specimen sequenced was PBMCs.

CDR3 region: CASSPPSGGPHEQYF. The bases are TGTGCCAGCTCACCACCGAGCGGGGGGCCCCACGAGCAGTACTTC. The V gene is TRBV18 and the J gene is TRBJ2-7; the central 9 bases match TRBD2. The CDR3 spans 15 residues, from the cysteine through the phenylalanine. Left in the record is the CDR3 DNA by itself, 45 bases read in frame from the first base. CDR1 KGHSH and CDR2 LQKENI were looked up in the germline V gene. For this chain, trimming is 0 bases at the V end and 5 bases at the J end, and the number of junction bases without a gene match is 5.